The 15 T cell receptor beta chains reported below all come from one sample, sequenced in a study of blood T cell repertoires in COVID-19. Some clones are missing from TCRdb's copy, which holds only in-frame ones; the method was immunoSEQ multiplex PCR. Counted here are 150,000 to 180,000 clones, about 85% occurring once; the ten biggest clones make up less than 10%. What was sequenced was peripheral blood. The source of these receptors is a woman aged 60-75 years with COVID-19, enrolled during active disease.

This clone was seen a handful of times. CDR3 DNA sequence: TGTGCCATCAGGGGACAGGGGGACTCTAACTATGGCTACACCTTC. Protein sequence: CAIRGQGDSNYGYTF. The chain carries TRBV10-3 and TRBJ1-2, with 11 bases aligning to TRBD1. V was pared by 6 bases and J by 0 bases, with 3 bases of the junction left unmatched. This CDR3 contains 15 residues. Germline V lookup: CDR1 ENHRY, CDR2 SYGVKD.

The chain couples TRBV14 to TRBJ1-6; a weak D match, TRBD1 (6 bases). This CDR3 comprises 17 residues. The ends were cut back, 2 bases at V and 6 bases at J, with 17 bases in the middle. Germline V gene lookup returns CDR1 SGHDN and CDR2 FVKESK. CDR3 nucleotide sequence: TGTGCCAGCAGCCAATCTTTAGGAGGACAGACTAATTCACCCCTCCACTTT. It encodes CASSQSLGGQTNSPLHF.

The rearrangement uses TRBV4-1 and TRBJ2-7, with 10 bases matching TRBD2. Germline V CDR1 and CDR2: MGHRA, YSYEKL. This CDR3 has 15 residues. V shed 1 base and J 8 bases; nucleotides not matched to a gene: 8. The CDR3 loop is CASSQVGLAGEKQYF. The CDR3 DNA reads TGCGCCAGCAGCCAAGTCGGGCTAGCGGGAGAAAAGCAGTACTTC.

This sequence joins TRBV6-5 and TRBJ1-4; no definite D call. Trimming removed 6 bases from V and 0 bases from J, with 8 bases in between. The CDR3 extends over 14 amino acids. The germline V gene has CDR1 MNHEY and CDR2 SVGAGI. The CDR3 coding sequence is TGTGCCAGCAGATTACAGACAACTAATGAAAAACTGTTTTTT. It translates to CASRLQTTNEKLFF.

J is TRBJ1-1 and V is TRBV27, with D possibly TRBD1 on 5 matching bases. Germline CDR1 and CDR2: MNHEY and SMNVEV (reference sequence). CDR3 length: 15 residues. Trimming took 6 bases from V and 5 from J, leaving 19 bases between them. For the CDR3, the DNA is TGTGCCAGCAGAACCCTCCGTATAAAGGGGACTGAAGCTTTCTTT. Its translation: CASRTLRIKGTEAFF.

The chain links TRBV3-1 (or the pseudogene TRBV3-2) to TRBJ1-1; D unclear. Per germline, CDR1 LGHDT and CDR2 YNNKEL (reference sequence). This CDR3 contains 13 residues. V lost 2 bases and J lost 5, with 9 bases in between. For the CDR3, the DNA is TGTGCCAGCAGCCAAAAAGGAGGGACTGAAGCTTTCTTT. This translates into CASSQKGGTEAFF.

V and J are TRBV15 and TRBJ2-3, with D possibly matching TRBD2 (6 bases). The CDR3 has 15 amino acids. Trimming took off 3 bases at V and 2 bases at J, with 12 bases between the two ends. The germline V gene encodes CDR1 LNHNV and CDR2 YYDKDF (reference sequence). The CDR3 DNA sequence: TGTGCCACCAGCAGTACGGGACTGAACACAGATACGCAGTATTTT. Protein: CATSSTGLNTDTQYF.

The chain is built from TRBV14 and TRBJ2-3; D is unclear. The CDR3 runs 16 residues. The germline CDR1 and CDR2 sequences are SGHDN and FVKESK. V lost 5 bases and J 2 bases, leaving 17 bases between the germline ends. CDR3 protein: CASSGALRSNTDTQYF. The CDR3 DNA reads TGTGCCAGCAGCGGCGCATTGAGGTCGAACACAGATACGCAGTATTTT.

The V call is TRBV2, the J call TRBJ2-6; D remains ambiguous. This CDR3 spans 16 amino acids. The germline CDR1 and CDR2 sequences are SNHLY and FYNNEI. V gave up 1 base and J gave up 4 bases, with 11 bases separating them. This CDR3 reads CASSEVTLRGANVLTF. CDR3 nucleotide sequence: TGTGCCAGCAGTGAAGTGACCCTGCGGGGGGCCAACGTCCTGACTTTC.

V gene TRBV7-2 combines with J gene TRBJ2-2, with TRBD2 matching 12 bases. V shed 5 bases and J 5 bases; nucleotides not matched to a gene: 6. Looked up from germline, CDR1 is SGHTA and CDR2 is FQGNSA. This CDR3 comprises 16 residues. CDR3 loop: CASSPRTSGKTGELFF. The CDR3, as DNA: TGTGCCAGCAGCCCCAGGACTAGCGGGAAAACCGGGGAGCTGTTTTTT.

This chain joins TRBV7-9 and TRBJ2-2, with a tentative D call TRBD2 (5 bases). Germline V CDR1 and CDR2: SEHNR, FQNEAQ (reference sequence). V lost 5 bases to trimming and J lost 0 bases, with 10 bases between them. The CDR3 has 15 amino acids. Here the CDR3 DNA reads TGTGCCAGCAGCCAGGCGGGCGCGAACACCGGGGAGCTGTTTTTT. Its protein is CASSQAGANTGELFF.

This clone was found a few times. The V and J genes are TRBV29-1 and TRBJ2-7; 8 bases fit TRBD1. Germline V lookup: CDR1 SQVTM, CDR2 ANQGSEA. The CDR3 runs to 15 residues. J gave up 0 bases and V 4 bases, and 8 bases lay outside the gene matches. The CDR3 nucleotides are TGCAGCGTTGTTGTCGGGACAGGCTTCTCCTACGAGCAGTACTTC. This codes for CSVVVGTGFSYEQYF.

Here the CDR3 reads CASSPRTGGEAFF. The CDR3 DNA sequence: TGTGCCAGCTCACCAAGGACAGGGGGTGAAGCTTTCTTT. The rearrangement joins TRBV18 to TRBJ1-1; 10 bases map to TRBD1. Looked up from germline, CDR1 is KGHSH and CDR2 is LQKENI. The CDR3 has 13 residues. J lost 7 bases, V lost 2 bases, and 1 base had no gene match. The full variable domain, with the rest looked up from reference TRBV18 and TRBJ1-1, is NAGVMQNPRHLVRRRGQEARLRCSPMKGHSHVYWYRQLPEEGLKFMVYLQKENIIDESGMPKERFSAEFPKEGPSILRIQQVVRGDSAAYFCASSPRTGGEAFFGQGTRLTVV.

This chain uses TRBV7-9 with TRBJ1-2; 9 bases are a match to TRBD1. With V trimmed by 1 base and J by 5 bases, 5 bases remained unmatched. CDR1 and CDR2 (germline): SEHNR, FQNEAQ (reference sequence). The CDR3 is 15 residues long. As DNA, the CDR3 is TGTGCCAGCAGCTTAGAGACAGGGGGGCGATATGGCTACACCTTC. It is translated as CASSLETGGRYGYTF.

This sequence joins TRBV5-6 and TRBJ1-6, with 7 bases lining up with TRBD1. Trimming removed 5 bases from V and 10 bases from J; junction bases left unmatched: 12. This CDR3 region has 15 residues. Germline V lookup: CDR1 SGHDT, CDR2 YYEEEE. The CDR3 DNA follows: TGTGCCAGCAGTTCCGCAACAGGGGTTGGGTCACCCCTCCACTTT. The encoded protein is CASSSATGVGSPLHF.